The clone carrying this T cell receptor beta chain was found once. Its antigen is still unknown. CDR1 and CDR2 (germline): MNHNS, SASEGT. The CDR3 is 13 amino acids. Trimming stripped 0 bases from V and 0 bases from J, with 3 bases between. This sample was taken from a study of T cells in localized non-small cell lung cancer. Overall study results and limits: Only one tumor region was sequenced, so heterogeneity remains possible. Appearances in adjacent lung were noted for a median about 60 of the top 100 tumor clones.

Some clones are missing from TCRdb's copy, which holds only in-frame ones; the method was immunoSEQ multiplex PCR. The sample has around 35,000 clones; around 80% are singletons. The origin of this receptor is a male donor older than 55 with stage III squamous cell lung carcinoma. The sequenced sample was peripheral blood, obtained before any cancer treatment. The chain employs TRBV6-1 and TRBJ2-7; D unclear. CDR3 in DNA: TGTGCCAGCAGTGAAGCCTTCTCCTACGAGCAGTACTTC. It translates to CASSEAFSYEQYF.